This entry describes one T cell receptor beta chain. Its antigen is undetermined. Germline lookup yields CDR1 DFQATT and CDR2 SNEGSKA (reference sequence). This CDR3 spans 15 amino acids. The V and J ends lost 1 base and 2 bases respectively, with 13 bases between them. The entry originates in a study of blood T cells in healthy people across ages. Study outcomes and limitations: In older individuals, TCR beta diversity per million T cells was lower, falling roughly linearly with age.

The use of a sample-barcoded 5' primer and a J-beta primer mix characterized a second PCR of roughly 6 to 11 cycles. One entry per CDR3 protein results from TCRdb running MiXCR on the 5' RACE reads. The sample lists about 900,000 distinct CDR3 sequences; about 44% were seen once. The material sequenced was blood. The chain uses TRBV20-1 and TRBJ2-3; possible D gene TRBD2, 6 bases. This TCR derives from a man aged 25 to 40 in good health. CDR3 in amino acids: CSARGPGLLTDTQYF. DNA of the CDR3: TGCAGTGCTAGAGGGCCGGGACTTCTCACAGATACGCAGTATTTT.